Sequencing of this T cell receptor beta chain was carried out in a study of blood T cells in healthy people across ages (dated by TCRdb to about 2015). Regarding the study in general: In model experiments, roughly one uniquely barcoded TCR beta cDNA molecule per two T cells was captured by template switching. Age-related changes in TCR beta repertoire diversity were measured in the study by deep sequencing normalized with unique cDNA molecular identifiers. Four age groups were formed from the donors: young (average 16 years), middle-aged (around 39), aged (about 68) and long-lived (roughly 88). To avoid experimental bias, donors of different ages were spread randomly across the sequencing lanes. For two donors (one aged 18 to 29 and one aged 80 or older), the study analyzed two additional independent replicas of 1 million unique cDNA reads from the same blood draw. Overall results and qualifications from the work: Conclusive comparison of naive and antigen-experienced compartments was prevented by the profiling of bulk unsorted PBMCs. Observed TCR beta diversity per million T cells fell roughly linearly with age, and a significant reduction was already apparent by age roughly 40. Because donor CMV infection status was unknown, age-related changes in expanded clonotypes were potentially confounded. A strong correlation was found between observed TCR beta diversity and the percentage of naive T cells measured by flow cytometry. Estimates of total diversity from one million sequenced T cells were regarded as lower bounds and underestimates. Compared with the aged group, the long-lived group had more naive CD4+ T cells, fewer expanded clones and increased TCR diversity, a pattern suggesting age selection.

Taken from cysteine to phenylalanine, the CDR3 has 17 residues. Just CDR3 DNA is preserved here, 51 bases in frame from base 1. CDR1 SGHNT and CDR2 YENEEA are derived from the germline V gene. Library method: 5' RACE. The run used an Illumina HiSeq 2500. A second 7 to 11 cycle PCR used a sample-barcoded 5' primer and a J-beta primer mix. Each TCR beta cDNA molecule received a unique molecular identifier from a template-switch 5' adaptor carrying 12 random nucleotides. Each sample yielded at least 3 million CDR3-containing paired-end reads. The Mint cDNA synthesis kit, primed by a TRBC-specific oligonucleotide, was used to synthesize first-strand cDNA from all RNA. All cDNA was treated with uracil-DNA glycosylase and then went through a first 18-cycle PCR with the universal primers M1SS and BC2_uni_R. As for the authors' bioinformatics: For normalization, 1 million high-quality reads were randomly selected from each sample, with every read carrying a distinct molecular identifier. Reads sharing molecular identifiers were discarded rather than binned into consensus sequences. MiTCR, with a Q25 quality threshold and the strictest error-elimination algorithm, was used for CDR3 identification, clonotype clustering and error correction. A nonparametric unseen species model with Euler transformation was used to estimate lower-bound total TCR beta diversity. The raw public data were reprocessed by TCRdb itself: fastp quality trimming at Q25, MiXCR clonotype calling, in-frame beta chains only. Rows merge per CDR3 protein into single entries with the most common DNA and genes. For this entry, the V and J calls and clone size follow TCRdb and not the study's own pipeline. A total of approximately 940,000 distinct CDR3 sequences appear in this sample, around 49% of them only once. Under 15% of the sample is taken by the ten largest.

Systemically healthy Caucasian individuals from Russia, 35 to 50 in total and aged about 6 to 95 years, were included as donors. Around 10 milliliters of peripheral blood were drawn from each donor into EDTA-treated Vacutainer tubes. PBMCs were isolated by Ficoll-Paque density-gradient centrifugation, with at least 6 million obtained per sample. Trizol reagent was used to extract total RNA from PBMCs, with at least 5.5 micrograms per sample. The percentages of naive CD45RAhigh/CD27high T cells were determined by flow cytometry on a PBMC aliquot from every donor. This clonotype was found a few times. Its antigen is unknown. The junction shows a germline mismatch at one end, possibly a read error.

Sequencing was carried out using blood. The chain uses TRBV11-3 and TRBJ2-5, with the D gene possibly TRBD1 or TRBD2, each one fitting 6 bases. The source is a man aged 25 to 45 in good health. The CDR3 reads as follows: CASSLSTFPGAEETQYF. The DNA sequence is as follows: TGTGCCAGCAGCTTAAGCACCTTTCCGGGGGCGGAAGAAACCCAGTACTTC.